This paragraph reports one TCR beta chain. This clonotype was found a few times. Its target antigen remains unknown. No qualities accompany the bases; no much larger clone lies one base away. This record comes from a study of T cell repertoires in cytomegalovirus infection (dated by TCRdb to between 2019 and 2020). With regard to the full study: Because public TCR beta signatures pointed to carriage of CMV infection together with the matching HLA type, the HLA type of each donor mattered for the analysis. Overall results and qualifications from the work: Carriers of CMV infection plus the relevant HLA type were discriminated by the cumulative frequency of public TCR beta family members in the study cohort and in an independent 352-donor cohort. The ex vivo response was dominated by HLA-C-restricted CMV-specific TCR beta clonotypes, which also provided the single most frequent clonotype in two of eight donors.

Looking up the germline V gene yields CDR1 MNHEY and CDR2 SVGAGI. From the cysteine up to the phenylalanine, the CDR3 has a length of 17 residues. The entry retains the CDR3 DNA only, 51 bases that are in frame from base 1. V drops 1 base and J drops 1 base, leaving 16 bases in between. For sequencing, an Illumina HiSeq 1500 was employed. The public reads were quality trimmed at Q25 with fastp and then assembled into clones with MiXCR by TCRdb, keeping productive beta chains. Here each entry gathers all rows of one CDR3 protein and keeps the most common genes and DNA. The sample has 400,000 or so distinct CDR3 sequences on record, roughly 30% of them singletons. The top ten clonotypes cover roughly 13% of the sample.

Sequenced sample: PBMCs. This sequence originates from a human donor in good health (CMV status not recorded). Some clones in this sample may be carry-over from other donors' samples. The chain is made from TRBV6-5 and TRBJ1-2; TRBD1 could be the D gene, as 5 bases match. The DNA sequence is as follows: TGTGCCAGCAGTTACTACCTTACGGAGGGGAATAACTATGGCTACACCTTC. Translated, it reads CASSYYLTEGNNYGYTF.